What follows are 22 T cell receptor beta chains derived from one specimen sequenced in a study of identical twins (dated by TCRdb to 2016 to 2018). Receptor amplification or capture employed 5' RACE. Sequencing was carried out with an Illumina HiSeq 2000. TCRdb reprocessed the public reads (quality trimming at Q25 with fastp, clone calling with MiXCR) and kept in-frame beta chains. Entries that share a CDR3 protein sequence are merged under the most common genes and DNA. The sample records some 500,000 distinct CDR3 sequences, 11% to 15% of which are singletons. 0.52% of the sample rests with the top ten. These data were likewise used in another study, on yellow fever vaccine responses in identical twins.

Sequenced: CD4+ T cells sorted from blood. The origin of the receptors is a woman aged 18-35 years in good health.

The chain employs TRBV6-5 and TRBJ2-1; D call uncertain. CDR1 and CDR2 (germline): MNHEY, SVGAGI. This CDR3 contains 14 residues. V dropped 0 bases and J dropped 5 bases, with 8 bases sitting between them. The CDR3 region is CASSYSNQNNEQFF. The CDR3 DNA follows: TGTGCCAGCAGTTACTCGAATCAGAACAATGAGCAGTTCTTC.

This clonotype appeared a few times. The chain combines TRBV9 with TRBJ2-1; 10 bases are shared with TRBD2. Trimming at V came to 0 bases and at J to 16 bases, leaving 7 bases not matched to a gene. CDR1 is SGDLS, CDR2 YYNGEE, per germline. This CDR3 is 13 amino acids long. The CDR3 loop is CASSVGTSGAPFF. For the CDR3, the DNA is TGTGCCAGCAGCGTAGGTACTAGCGGGGCTCCTTTCTTC.

This clonotype was observed many times. The CDR3 region has the DNA TGTGCCAGCAGTGGACAGGGGACCTACGAGCAGTACTTC. Translating gives CASSGQGTYEQYF. The chain recombines TRBV18 with TRBJ2-7; 9 bases are shared with TRBD1. Per germline, CDR1 KGHSH and CDR2 LQKENI. The CDR3 extends over 13 amino acids. J was trimmed by 2 bases and V by 8 bases; bases with no gene match: 4.

The V and J genes are TRBV11-2 and TRBJ2-7; TRBD1 agrees at 8 bases. The germline V gene has CDR1 SGHAT and CDR2 FQNNGV. CDR3 length: 12 amino acids. J gave up 5 bases and V 10 bases, and 7 bases lay outside the gene matches. CDR3 sequence (DNA): TGTGCCATCCGACAGGGGCGGAACGAGCAGTACTTC. This codes for CAIRQGRNEQYF.

This clonotype was seen repeatedly, ten times or more. The chain links TRBV3-1 to TRBJ1-5; D remains ambiguous. The CDR3 spans 14 residues. The germline V gene has CDR1 LGHDT and CDR2 YNNKEL (reference sequence). V lost 1 base, J lost 5 bases, and 9 bases lay in between. The CDR3 region has the DNA TGTGCCAGCAGCCAAGCACGGTCTGATCAGCCCCAGCATTTT. The encoded protein is CASSQARSDQPQHF.

The chain is built from TRBV12-5 and TRBJ2-5; possibly TRBD2 for D (6 bases). V lost 0 bases, J lost 7 bases, and 21 bases lay in between. Per the germline V gene, CDR1 is LGHNT and CDR2 is FRNRAP. The CDR3 has 17 amino acids. The CDR3 nucleotides are TGTGCTAGTGGTTTGGTACGGAGGGAGGCCGGCCAACGGACCCAGTACTTC. This sequence encodes CASGLVRREAGQRTQYF.

This chain joins TRBV3-1 and TRBJ2-7; tentative D call: TRBD1 (6 bases). Trimming pared 1 base from V and 5 bases from J, leaving 15 bases between. The CDR3 spans 15 residues. The V gene's germline CDR1 is LGHDT and CDR2 YNNKEL (reference sequence). The CDR3 spells CASSQATGFGDEQYF. The CDR3 nucleotides are TGTGCCAGCAGCCAAGCTACAGGGTTTGGTGACGAGCAGTACTTC.

Concerning this clonotype: One end of the junction fails to match germline, which may point to a read error. The chain links TRBV20-1 to TRBJ2-1; 12 nucleotides agree with TRBD2. The CDR3 is made up of 17 amino acids. Germline V CDR1 and CDR2: DFQATT, SNEGSKA (reference sequence). CDR3: CSSRDLLAGGRYNEQFF. Written as DNA, the CDR3 is TGCAGTTCTAGAGATCTCCTAGCGGGAGGGCGATACAATGAGCAGTTCTTC.

The chain employs TRBV12-3 or TRBV12-4 and TRBJ2-3, with D tentatively TRBD1 (5 bases). V shed 6 bases and J shed 7 bases, with 8 bases lying between them. CDR3 size: 11 residues. Written as DNA, the CDR3 is TGTGCCAGCAGGAAGGGGAATACGCAGTATTTT. Protein sequence: CASRKGNTQYF.

This clonotype has more than one count but fewer than ten. This chain connects TRBV6-1 to TRBJ2-7, with 9 bases lining up with TRBD2. J was trimmed by 4 bases and V by 5 bases; bases with no gene match: 3. The CDR3 is made up of 13 amino acids. Per the germline V gene, CDR1 is MNHNS and CDR2 is SASEGT. The CDR3 DNA reads TGTGCCAGCAGTAAGGGACTAGCTTACGAGCAGTACTTC. This translates into CASSKGLAYEQYF.

The chain links TRBV19 to TRBJ2-7; 8 bases match TRBD1. Looked up from germline, CDR1 is LNHDA and CDR2 is SQIVND (reference sequence). Trimming cost V 0 bases and J 2 bases; bases outside gene matches: 3. This CDR3 is 15 amino acids long. The CDR3, as DNA: TGTGCCAGTAGTATAGACGGGACAGGTACCTACGAGCAGTACTTC. It encodes CASSIDGTGTYEQYF.

The chain employs TRBV20-1 and TRBJ2-7, with TRBD1 identical over 7 bases. This CDR3 spans 15 amino acids. Germline-derived CDR1 and CDR2 are DFQATT and SNEGSKA (reference sequence). With 2 bases clipped from V and 2 bases from J, the junction kept 9 bases outside the gene matches. CDR3 sequence: CSARIGTDRAYEQYF. CDR3 nucleotides: TGCAGTGCTAGAATCGGGACAGATCGCGCCTACGAGCAGTACTTC.

This clonotype was counted a few times. The rearrangement links TRBV4-3 to TRBJ2-1; D call uncertain. Germline assignment: CDR1 LGHNA and CDR2 YSLEER. There are 16 residues in the CDR3. Between the trimmed V and J ends, which lost 1 base and 7 bases, there was a span of 17 bases. The CDR3 bases are TGCGCCAGCAGCCAAGTTCGGATTTTATATCAGAATGAGCAGTTCTTC. Translation: CASSQVRILYQNEQFF.

Only a few counts were recorded for this clonotype. V usage is TRBV4-2 and J usage is TRBJ2-5; a weak D match, TRBD2 (5 bases). V was clipped by 1 base and J by 3 bases, with 9 bases between them. CDR3 length: 14 residues. CDR1 LGHNA and CDR2 YNFKEQ come from the germline V gene. CDR3 sequence: CASSQGSSEETQYF. In nucleotides, the CDR3 is TGTGCCAGCAGCCAAGGAAGTAGCGAAGAGACCCAGTACTTC.

The chain recombines TRBV7-8 with TRBJ1-5, with D unresolved. Looked up from germline, CDR1 is SGHVS and CDR2 is FQNEAQ. This CDR3 comprises 14 residues. Trimming stripped 10 bases from V and 3 bases from J, with 16 bases between. The CDR3 region has the DNA TGTGCCACCTCCGACGGAGCTATCAATCAGCCCCAGCATTTT. Residues: CATSDGAINQPQHF.

The chain joins TRBV29-1 to TRBJ2-5; D may be TRBD1 or TRBD2 (5 bases each). Trimming took 4 bases from V and 1 from J, leaving 7 bases between them. The germline V gene encodes CDR1 SQVTM and CDR2 ANQGSEA. This CDR3 spans 12 amino acids. The CDR3 sequence: CSVGDGQETQYF. The CDR3 DNA reads TGCAGCGTTGGGGACGGCCAAGAGACCCAGTACTTC.

The V and J genes are TRBV9 and TRBJ2-2; 7 positions match TRBD2. In germline, CDR1 is SGDLS, CDR2 YYNGEE. After removal of 0 bases from V and 0 bases from J, the junction contained 5 bases not matched to a gene. This CDR3 has 17 residues. CDR3: CASSVVGSGSNTGELFF. CDR3 coding DNA: TGTGCCAGCAGCGTAGTAGGTAGCGGGTCGAACACCGGGGAGCTGTTTTTT. Filled out from reference TRBV9 and TRBJ2-2, the complete variable domain reads DSGVTQTPKHLITATGQRVTLRCSPRSGDLSVYWYQQSLDQGLQFLIQYYNGEERAKGNILERFSAQQFPDLHSELNLSSLELGDSALYFCASSVVGSGSNTGELFFGEGSRLTVL.

This clonotype was seen more than once but under ten times. This chain joins TRBV11-1 and TRBJ2-7; TRBD2 agrees at 10 bases. Germline CDR1 reads SGHAT; CDR2 reads FQDESV (reference sequence). The CDR3 sequence is 14 residues long. The V and J ends lost 3 bases and 5 bases, in that order; junction bases with no gene match: 4. CDR3 nucleotide sequence: TGTGCCAGCAGCTTGGGGACTAGCGCCCACGAGCAGTACTTC. It is translated as CASSLGTSAHEQYF.

This clonotype has a handful of counts. The chain employs TRBV3-1 and TRBJ2-5; 8 bases fit TRBD2. The CDR3 length is 14 residues. V was pared by 3 bases and J by 4 bases, with 4 bases of the junction left unmatched. The germline V gene encodes CDR1 LGHDT and CDR2 YNNKEL (reference sequence). CDR3: CASSQAGGGETQYF. The CDR3, as DNA: TGTGCCAGCAGCCAGGCGGGGGGTGGAGAGACCCAGTACTTC.

This clonotype came up a few times. DNA for the CDR3: TGCGCCAGCAGCTTAGAGGGGAAGAATGAGCAGTTCTTC. It yields the protein CASSLEGKNEQFF. The chain links TRBV5-1 to TRBJ2-1; perhaps D is TRBD1 or TRBD2 (5 bases each). Deletions cut 2 bases from V and 7 bases from J, with 10 bases between. The germline CDR1 and CDR2 sequences are SGHRS and YFSETQ. The length of the CDR3 is 13 residues.

A few counts support this clonotype. The V gene is TRBV6-2 or TRBV6-3, the J gene TRBJ2-2, with 7 bases fitting TRBD1. Germline CDR1 and CDR2: MNHEY and SVGEGT. CDR3 length: 17 residues. Trimming cost V 4 bases and J 5 bases; bases outside gene matches: 13. The CDR3 DNA reads TGTGCCAGCAGTTCGCTTAAACTAGGGGGCAGGACCGGGGAGCTGTTTTTT. It translates to CASSSLKLGGRTGELFF.

The J gene is TRBJ2-7, the V gene TRBV6-2 or TRBV6-3, with TRBD2 matching over 11 bases. The CDR3 sequence is 18 residues long. The junction had 16 bases not matched to a gene; V was cut back by 5 bases and J by 4 bases. Germline assignment: CDR1 MNHEY and CDR2 SVGEGT. The CDR3 sequence is CASSKLALAGGRSYEQYF. In DNA form, the CDR3 reads TGTGCCAGCAGTAAACTAGCGCTAGCGGGAGGCCGCTCGTACGAGCAGTACTTC.